This T cell receptor (beta chain) is from a study of shared clonotypes between healthy human individuals. About the study: CD4 naive and memory got three plates each, CD8 naive two, CD8 memory one. General study findings and limits: Sample collection involved blood only; tissue repertoires are likely different.

About this clone itself: Its cognate antigen is unknown.

V dropped 5 bases and J dropped 6 bases, with 10 bases sitting between them. The CDR3 runs 12 residues. Germline V CDR1 and CDR2: GTSNPN, SVGIG (reference sequence). This table comes from immunoSEQ multiplex PCR, and its TCRdb copy is limited to in-frame clones, with some not included. The sample records roughly 2,000,000 clones, about 95% being singletons. Positively selected for CCR7, the CD45RO-negative cells used as naive CD8 cells excluded terminally differentiated effector memory CD45RA+ cells. Sequencing used naive CD8+ T cells sorted from blood. The chain couples TRBV30 to TRBJ2-2; unclear D gene. This TCR came from a man between 18 and 35 years old in good health. This chain's CDR3 is CAWEKVAGELFF. The CDR3 DNA is TGTGCCTGGGAAAAGGTGGCCGGGGAGCTGTTTTTT.